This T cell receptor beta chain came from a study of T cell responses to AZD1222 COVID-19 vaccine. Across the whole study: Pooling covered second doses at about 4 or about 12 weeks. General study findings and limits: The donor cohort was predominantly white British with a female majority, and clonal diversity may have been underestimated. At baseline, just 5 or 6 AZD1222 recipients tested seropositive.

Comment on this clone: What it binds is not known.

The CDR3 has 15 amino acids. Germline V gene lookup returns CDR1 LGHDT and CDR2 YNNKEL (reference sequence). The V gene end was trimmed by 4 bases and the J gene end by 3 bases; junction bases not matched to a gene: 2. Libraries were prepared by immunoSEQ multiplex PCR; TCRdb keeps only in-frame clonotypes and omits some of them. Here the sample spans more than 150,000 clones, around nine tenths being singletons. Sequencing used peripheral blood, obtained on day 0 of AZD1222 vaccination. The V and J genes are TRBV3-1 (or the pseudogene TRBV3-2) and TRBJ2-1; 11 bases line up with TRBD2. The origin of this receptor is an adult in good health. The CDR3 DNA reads TGTGCCAGCAGCCGACTAGCGGGACTCTACAATGAGCAGTTCTTC. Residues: CASSRLAGLYNEQFF.